These 6 T cell receptor beta chains share one sample of origin, sequenced in a study of blood T cell repertoires in COVID-19. Clones were read by immunoSEQ multiplex PCR, and TCRdb kept only the in-frame ones, dropping some. The top ten clones hold 3.7% of a sample with around 150,000 clones, 76% of them seen once. What was sequenced was peripheral blood. All receptors come from a woman aged 80 or older with acute or convalescent COVID-19.

The J gene is TRBJ2-3, the V gene TRBV18; possibly TRBD2 for D (6 bases). V lost 2 bases, J lost 6 bases, and 6 bases lay in between. Germline V lookup: CDR1 KGHSH, CDR2 LQKENI. The CDR3 is 12 amino acids. CDR3 in DNA: TGTGCCAGCTCACCAGCGGGGGATACGCAGTATTTT. Amino acids: CASSPAGDTQYF.

A single count supports this clone. This sequence joins TRBV19 and TRBJ1-2, with D possibly matching TRBD1 (5 bases). V was trimmed by 9 bases and J by 5 bases, leaving 16 bases between them. The CDR3 runs 13 residues. The germline CDR1 and CDR2 sequences are LNHDA and SQIVND (reference sequence). CDR3 amino acids: CASGIGGVYGYTF. DNA of the CDR3: TGTGCCAGCGGCATCGGGGGGGTTTATGGCTACACCTTC.

This chain links TRBV5-1 with TRBJ2-5, with 8 nucleotides matching TRBD2. Per germline, CDR1 SGHRS and CDR2 YFSETQ. The CDR3 consists of 16 residues. The J segment lost 1 base and the V segment lost 0 bases, leaving 5 bases of the junction unmatched. For the CDR3, the DNA is TGCGCCAGCAGCTTGGCCGGGGGGGGTTCCCAAGAGACCCAGTACTTC. Protein sequence: CASSLAGGGSQETQYF.

The V and J genes are TRBV24-1 and TRBJ1-5, with 10 nucleotides matching TRBD1. This CDR3 has 16 residues. The V and J ends lost 4 bases and 4 bases, in that order; junction bases with no gene match: 6. Germline V gene data show CDR1 as KGHDR and CDR2 as SFDVKD. Written as DNA, the CDR3 is TGTGCCACCAGTGAGCCGCCGGGACAGGGGAATCAGCCCCAGCATTTT. Its protein product is CATSEPPGQGNQPQHF.

This chain uses TRBV18 with TRBJ1-1; the D gene is possibly TRBD1 (5 bases). CDR3 length equals 14 residues. CDR1 and CDR2 from the germline V gene are KGHSH and LQKENI. Trimming removed 2 bases at V and 0 bases at J, with 7 bases between. The CDR3 DNA reads as TGTGCCAGCTCACCAAGGGGCTTGAACACTGAAGCTTTCTTT. Encoded protein: CASSPRGLNTEAFF.

This clone was detected once. The chain couples TRBV7-9 to TRBJ1-1; unclear D gene. The CDR3 has 12 residues. Germline CDR1 and CDR2: SEHNR and FQNEAQ (reference sequence). V lost 1 base to trimming and J lost 10 bases, with 10 bases between them. CDR3 loop: CASSLGGLRAFF. The CDR3 bases are TGTGCCAGCAGCTTAGGAGGGCTGAGAGCTTTCTTT. Using reference TRBV7-9 and TRBJ1-1 for the parts outside the CDR3, the full variable domain is DTGVSQNPRHKITKRGQNVTFRCDPISEHNRLYWYRQTLGQGPEFLTYFQNEAQLEKSRLLSDRFSAERPKGSFSTLEIQRTEQGDSAMYLCASSLGGLRAFFGQGTRLTVV.